This is a list of T cell receptor beta chains from one sample in a study of T cell responses to AZD1222 COVID-19 vaccine. Libraries were prepared by immunoSEQ multiplex PCR; TCRdb keeps only in-frame clonotypes and omits some of them. The table lists some 130,000 clones, approximately 90% of them singletons. Sequences were derived from peripheral blood, sampled on day 0 of AZD1222 vaccination. The source of these receptors is an adult in good health. Both conserved end residues are trimmed from each CDR3. Each record gives: V gene, J gene, CDR3 protein.

V gene: TRBV6-5; J gene: TRBJ2-1; CDR3 protein: ASSPIEGNEQF
V gene: TRBV11-2; J gene: TRBJ2-7; CDR3 protein: ASSVGLAGPFEQY
V gene: TRBV15; J gene: TRBJ2-1; CDR3 protein: ATTGSGLGHGEQF
V gene: TRBV12-3/TRBV12-4; J gene: TRBJ1-5; CDR3 protein: ASSIDQPQH
V gene: TRBV3-1/TRBV3-2; J gene: TRBJ2-1; CDR3 protein: ASSQEVRGPYNEQF
V gene: TRBV19; J gene: TRBJ1-2; CDR3 protein: ASSTSGYGYT
V gene: TRBV6-2/TRBV6-3; J gene: TRBJ1-5; CDR3 protein: ASSYSSSRRAYSNQPQH
V gene: TRBV27; J gene: TRBJ1-5; CDR3 protein: ASSLLLGTGSNQPQH
V gene: TRBV11-2; J gene: TRBJ1-1; CDR3 protein: ASSLNEGTEAF
V gene: TRBV12-3/TRBV12-4; J gene: TRBJ1-2; CDR3 protein: ASSLLTGTGYT
V gene: TRBV13; J gene: TRBJ1-2; CDR3 protein: ASSFGPGYGYT
V gene: TRBV5-5; J gene: TRBJ1-1; CDR3 protein: ASSAAGTVNTEAF
V gene: TRBV5-1; J gene: TRBJ2-3; CDR3 protein: ASSRTSGRPDTQY
V gene: TRBV9; J gene: TRBJ2-3; CDR3 protein: ASSGGAGTTDTQY
V gene: TRBV3-1/TRBV3-2; J gene: TRBJ1-1; CDR3 protein: ASSLRGPRPNTEAF
V gene: TRBV25-1; J gene: TRBJ2-4; CDR3 protein: ASSESRILAKNIQY
V gene: TRBV7-8; J gene: TRBJ2-1; CDR3 protein: ASSLPSSGSSYNEQF
V gene: TRBV7-3; J gene: TRBJ2-1; CDR3 protein: ASSSRGTSGGNEQF
V gene: TRBV7-2; J gene: TRBJ2-7; CDR3 protein: ASSSQTWGEQY
V gene: TRBV28; J gene: TRBJ1-3; CDR3 protein: ATKGGGRNTIY
V gene: TRBV28; J gene: TRBJ1-4; CDR3 protein: ASGGGGGEKLF
V gene: TRBV12-3/TRBV12-4; J gene: TRBJ2-1; CDR3 protein: ASHGPGREQF
V gene: TRBV9; J gene: TRBJ1-1; CDR3 protein: ASSARTGPNTEAF
V gene: TRBV6-2/TRBV6-3; J gene: TRBJ2-7; CDR3 protein: ASSYSGIAGTHEQY
V gene: TRBV29-1; J gene: TRBJ1-2; CDR3 protein: SVGRDGGYT
V gene: TRBV25-1; J gene: TRBJ2-3; CDR3 protein: ASSASGRIGDTQY
V gene: TRBV7-9; J gene: TRBJ2-1; CDR3 protein: ASSPWDRYNEQF
V gene: TRBV29-1; J gene: TRBJ1-4; CDR3 protein: SVGGRVNEKLF
V gene: TRBV5-1; J gene: TRBJ1-1; CDR3 protein: ASSLEIGQGALGAF
V gene: TRBV29-1; J gene: TRBJ1-2; CDR3 protein: SVNGQGTNYGYT
V gene: TRBV15; J gene: TRBJ1-6; CDR3 protein: ATSRVGQSVRSPLH
V gene: TRBV19; J gene: TRBJ1-5; CDR3 protein: ASSSFRGRGDSNQPQH
V gene: TRBV18; J gene: TRBJ2-3; CDR3 protein: ASSPLPDSTDTQY
V gene: TRBV6-5; J gene: TRBJ2-7; CDR3 protein: ASSRPPYEQY
V gene: TRBV14; J gene: TRBJ2-5; CDR3 protein: ASSPGGLAGGRETQY
V gene: TRBV28; J gene: TRBJ1-1; CDR3 protein: ASSPPNTEAF
V gene: TRBV19; J gene: TRBJ1-1; CDR3 protein: ASSKVRSGTGYNTEAF
V gene: TRBV15; J gene: TRBJ2-5; CDR3 protein: ATSRDYVTGSKYQY
V gene: TRBV3-1/TRBV3-2; J gene: TRBJ2-3; CDR3 protein: ASSRTGRADTQY
V gene: TRBV4-3; J gene: TRBJ1-2; CDR3 protein: ASSQATANYGYT
V gene: TRBV4-1; J gene: TRBJ1-5; CDR3 protein: ASSQEGAQPQH
V gene: TRBV30; J gene: TRBJ2-5; CDR3 protein: AYLGLVTETQY